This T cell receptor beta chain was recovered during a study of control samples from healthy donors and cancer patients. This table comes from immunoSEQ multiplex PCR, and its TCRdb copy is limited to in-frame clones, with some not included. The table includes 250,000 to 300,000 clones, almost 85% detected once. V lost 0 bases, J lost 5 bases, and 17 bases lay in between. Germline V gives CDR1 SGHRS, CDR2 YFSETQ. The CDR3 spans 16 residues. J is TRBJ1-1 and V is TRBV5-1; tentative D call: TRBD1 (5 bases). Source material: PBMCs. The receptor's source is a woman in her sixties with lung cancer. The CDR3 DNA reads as TGCGCCAGCAGCTTGGAAAGGTTCAGGGTAGGTACTGAAGCTTTCTTT. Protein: CASSLERFRVGTEAFF.